This T cell receptor (beta chain) was captured in a study of lymphopenia after photon versus proton radiotherapy. Points from the study as a whole: Authors raise, but do not show, better survival with proton therapy. A bigger post-nadir fall in TCR diversity correlated inversely with survival time in deceased patients. After the lymphocyte nadir, photon-treated repertoires showed oligoclonal expansion, especially of CD8+ Temra cells. Relative stability marked proton patients; photon patients lost diversity and naive cells.

Details on this clone: The antigen is not known.

Germline V gene data show CDR1 as ENHRY and CDR2 as SYGVKD. The CDR3 covers 15 residues. The V end was cut by 4 bases, the J end by 5 bases, with 18 bases between. TCRdb's copy holds only in-frame clones and misses some; the assay was immunoSEQ multiplex PCR. This table has 83,000 or so clones, around 80% appearing once. This receptor was identified in a man between 60 and 75 years old with pancreatic cancer. Sequencing used peripheral blood, obtained from a patient treated with proton-based radiotherapy. The rearrangement joins TRBV10-3 to TRBJ2-7; D is perhaps TRBD2 (5 bases). The CDR3 protein is CAISGWGVVGDEQYF. The CDR3 DNA is TGTGCCATCAGTGGGTGGGGAGTGGTCGGAGACGAGCAGTACTTC.